Following are 10 T cell receptor beta chains from one sample sequenced in a study of T cell repertoires in cytomegalovirus infection. TCRdb reprocessed the reads with MiXCR, giving one entry per CDR3 protein. The data contain hundreds of thousands of distinct CDR3 sequences, under 20% of them singletons. The sample consisted of PBMCs. The receptors come from a human donor in good health (CMV status not recorded). Some clones in this sample may be carry-over from other donors' samples.

This clonotype was seen ten or more times. The chain employs TRBV11-2 and TRBJ2-4; 7 bases map to TRBD1. The trim removed 5 bases at V and 3 bases at J, leaving 7 bases unmatched. Germline loops: CDR1 SGHAT, CDR2 FQNNGV. The CDR3 consists of 15 residues. CDR3 coding DNA: TGTGCCAGCAGCCTTGACAGGGATGGCAAAAACATTCAGTACTTC. This translates into CASSLDRDGKNIQYF.

DNA of the CDR3: TGTGCCAGCAGTTACTCGGGGACAACTGGAAACACCATATATTTT. It translates to CASSYSGTTGNTIYF. The rearrangement joins TRBV6-6 to TRBJ1-3; a possible D gene is TRBD1 (6 bases). The CDR3 contains 15 residues. Between the trimmed V and J ends, which lost 0 bases and 2 bases, there was a span of 8 bases. Germline assignment: CDR1 MNHNY and CDR2 SVGAGI (reference sequence).

This clonotype was found many times. The CDR3 DNA sequence: TGTGCCAGCAGTTTAAGCCAAGGTGGCAATAATTCACCCCTCCACTTT. This gives the protein CASSLSQGGNNSPLHF. This chain joins TRBV12-3 or TRBV12-4 and TRBJ1-6; D not certain. V was cut by 2 bases and J by 5 bases, with 13 bases left in between. This CDR3 has 16 residues.

V gene TRBV9 combines with J gene TRBJ1-5; D is ambiguous. The CDR3 runs to 15 residues. CDR1 and CDR2 from the germline V gene are SGDLS and YYNGEE. Trimming removed 0 bases at V and 2 bases at J, with 9 bases between. This CDR3 is CASSVGANGNQPQHF. The CDR3, as DNA: TGTGCCAGCAGCGTAGGGGCGAACGGCAATCAGCCCCAGCATTTT.

The chain employs TRBV5-5 and TRBJ2-5, with 14 bases matching TRBD2. Looked up from germline, CDR1 is SGHKS and CDR2 is YYEKEE (reference sequence). This CDR3 contains 19 residues. V lost 4 bases, J lost 2 bases, and 13 bases stayed unmatched. CDR3 coding DNA: TGTGCCAGCAGCCTCATCCCCGGACTAGCGGGGGGACAGCAAGAGACCCAGTACTTC. Its protein product is CASSLIPGLAGGQQETQYF.

This clonotype was seen more than once but under ten times. The chain couples TRBV29-1 to TRBJ2-6; no clear D gene. V lost 0 bases to trimming and J lost 4 bases, with 10 bases between them. This CDR3 is 15 amino acids long. Looked up from germline, CDR1 is SQVTM and CDR2 is ANQGSEA. CDR3 loop: CSVEDPDPGANVLTF. Here the CDR3 DNA reads TGCAGCGTTGAAGATCCCGACCCCGGGGCCAACGTCCTGACTTTC.

The chain recombines TRBV5-6 with TRBJ2-7, with 8 positions matching TRBD1. V shed 2 bases and J 6 bases; nucleotides not matched to a gene: 4. The CDR3 extends over 13 amino acids. Per germline, CDR1 SGHDT and CDR2 YYEEEE. The CDR3 spells CASSFGQGREQYF. The CDR3 nucleotides read TGTGCCAGCAGCTTTGGACAGGGCCGCGAGCAGTACTTC.

This clonotype was counted many times. This chain uses TRBV5-4 with TRBJ1-3, with D tentatively TRBD1 (6 bases). Trimming took 3 bases from V and 0 from J, leaving 16 bases between them. CDR3 length: 17 amino acids. The germline V gene has CDR1 SGHNT and CDR2 YYREEE (reference sequence). The CDR3 here is CASSSSGTRSSGNTIYF. The CDR3 DNA follows: TGTGCCAGCAGCTCCAGCGGGACACGAAGCTCTGGAAACACCATATATTTT.

This clonotype was seen many times. The chain joins TRBV10-3 to TRBJ2-7; D uncertain. The length of the CDR3 is 16 residues. V lost 0 bases and J lost 0, with 12 bases in between. Germline V gene lookup returns CDR1 ENHRY and CDR2 SYGVKD. The DNA of the CDR3 is TGTGCCATCAGTGAGTCAACTGCAGTTAGCTCCTACGAGCAGTACTTC. Protein sequence: CAISESTAVSSYEQYF.

V and J are TRBV7-6 and TRBJ2-5; no firm D call. V was pared by 5 bases and J by 4 bases, with 8 bases between. There are 12 residues in the CDR3. Germline assignment: CDR1 SGHVS and CDR2 FNYEAQ. CDR3 protein: CASSPIGETQYF. Written as DNA, the CDR3 is TGTGCCAGCAGCCCCATTGGAGAGACCCAGTACTTC.